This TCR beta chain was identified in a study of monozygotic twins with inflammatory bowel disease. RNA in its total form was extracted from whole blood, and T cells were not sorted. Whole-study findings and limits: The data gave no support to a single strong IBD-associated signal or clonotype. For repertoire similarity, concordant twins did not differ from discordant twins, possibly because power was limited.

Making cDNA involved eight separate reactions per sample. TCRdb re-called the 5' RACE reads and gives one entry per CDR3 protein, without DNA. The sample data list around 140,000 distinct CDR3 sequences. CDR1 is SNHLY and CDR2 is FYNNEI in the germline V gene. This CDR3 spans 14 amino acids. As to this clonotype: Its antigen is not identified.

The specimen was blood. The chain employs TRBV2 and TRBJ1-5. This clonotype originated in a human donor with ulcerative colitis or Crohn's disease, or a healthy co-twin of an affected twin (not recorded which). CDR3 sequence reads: CASKLGSTSQPQHF.